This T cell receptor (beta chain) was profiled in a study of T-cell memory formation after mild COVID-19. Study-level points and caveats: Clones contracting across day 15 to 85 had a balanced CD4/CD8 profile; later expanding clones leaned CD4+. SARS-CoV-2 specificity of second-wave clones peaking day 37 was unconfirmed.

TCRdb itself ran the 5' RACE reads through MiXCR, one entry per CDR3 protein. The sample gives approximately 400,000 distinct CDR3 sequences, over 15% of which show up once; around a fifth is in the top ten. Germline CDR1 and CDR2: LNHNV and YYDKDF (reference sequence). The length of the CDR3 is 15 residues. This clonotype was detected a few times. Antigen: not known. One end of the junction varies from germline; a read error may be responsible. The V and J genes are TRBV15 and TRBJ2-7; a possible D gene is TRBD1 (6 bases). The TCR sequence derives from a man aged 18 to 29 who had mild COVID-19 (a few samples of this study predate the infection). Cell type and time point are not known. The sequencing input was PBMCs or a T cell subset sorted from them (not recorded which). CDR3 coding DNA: TGTGCCACCAGCATAACACTAGGGACATTTTCGGCCTCTAGCTTC. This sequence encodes CATSITLGTFSASSF.